This T cell receptor (beta chain) was observed in a study of cytomegalovirus exposure and HLA in healthy donors. Study-level findings and limits: As a later analysis showed, several of the most significant clusters appeared to be linked to common viral pathogens. In an earlier analysis, in 620 or so donors, most V segments appeared productive either ~87% or ~30% of the time.

Turning to this clone: Its cognate antigen is unknown.

The PCR contained 60 Vbeta and 13 Jbeta primers. Assay used: immunoSEQ multiplex PCR; TCRdb lists only in-frame clones, some missing. The data show roughly 200,000 clones, approximately 80% seen once. V lost 0 bases to trimming and J lost 15 bases, with 18 bases between them. Germline values: CDR1 MNHNY, CDR2 SVGAGI (reference sequence). This CDR3 has 14 residues. This chain joins TRBV6-6 and TRBJ1-5, with D perhaps matching TRBD1 (6 bases). The TCR comes from a woman in her 30s in good health and CMV-seropositive. The specimen sequenced was PBMCs. The CDR3 region has the DNA TGTGCCAGCAGTTACTCGGGCAGGGGAGCGTTGGGGCATTTT. Protein product: CASSYSGRGALGHF.